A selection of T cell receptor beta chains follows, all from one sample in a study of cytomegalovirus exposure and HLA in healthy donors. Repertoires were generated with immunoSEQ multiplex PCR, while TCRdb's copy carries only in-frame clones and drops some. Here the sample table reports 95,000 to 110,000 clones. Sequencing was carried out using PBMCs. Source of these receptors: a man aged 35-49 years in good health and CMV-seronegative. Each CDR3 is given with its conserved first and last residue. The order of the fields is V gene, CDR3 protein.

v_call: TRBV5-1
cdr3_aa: CASSFGGDVSDTQYF

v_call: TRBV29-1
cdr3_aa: CSVEQGGRGQYF

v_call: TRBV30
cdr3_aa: CAWSVAGRFTF

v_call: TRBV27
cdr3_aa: CASSSWGLGPYEQYF

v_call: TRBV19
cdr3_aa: CASSIPGQGMSKNIQYF

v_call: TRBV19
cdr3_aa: CASSKQSHQPQHF

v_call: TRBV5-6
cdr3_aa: CASSFFRASANHRNEQFF

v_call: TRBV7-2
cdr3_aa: CASSLAGTSGRAKYF

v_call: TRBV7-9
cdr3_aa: CASSFRDRAYGYTF

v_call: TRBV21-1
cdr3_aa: CVSSKSGLARNEQFF

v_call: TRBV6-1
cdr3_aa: CASSEALVREAFF

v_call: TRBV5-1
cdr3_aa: CASSGIGLDQETQYF

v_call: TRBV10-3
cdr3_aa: CAIRRTSGSTDTQYF

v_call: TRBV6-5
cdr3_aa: CASSPDGGSNQPQHF

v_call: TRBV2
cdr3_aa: CAGSTLMGETQYF

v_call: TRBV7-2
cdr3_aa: CASSRQGSTSLGTDTQYF

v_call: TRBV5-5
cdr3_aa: CASSPVGQINYGYTF

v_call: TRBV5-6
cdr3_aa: CASSFDRQSTIYF

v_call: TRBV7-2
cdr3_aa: CASSFASYEQYF

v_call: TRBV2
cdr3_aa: CASSESQGVGQYF

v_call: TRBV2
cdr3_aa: CASQTGGSYNEQFF

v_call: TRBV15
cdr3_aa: CATAVGSAADTQYF

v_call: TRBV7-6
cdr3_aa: CASSPTGATNEKLFF

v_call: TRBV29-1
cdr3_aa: CSVDSGSTDTQYF

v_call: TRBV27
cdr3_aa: CASSRGVSVNTEAFF

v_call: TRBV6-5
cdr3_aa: CASSSQGSESYNEQFF

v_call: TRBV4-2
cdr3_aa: CASSQDGQGIFNTQYF

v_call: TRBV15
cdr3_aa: CATSRRQGDNEQYF